Listed here are 10 T cell receptor beta chains from one sample, sequenced in a study of blood T cell repertoires in COVID-19. Using immunoSEQ multiplex PCR, the repertoire was profiled, and TCRdb retains in-frame clones only, with some absent. This table has roughly 40,000 clones, approximately 84% appearing once. Sequenced input: peripheral blood. The receptors originated from a woman aged 65 to 85 in a cohort sampled during active COVID-19.

The J gene is TRBJ1-2, the V gene TRBV3-1 (or the pseudogene TRBV3-2); tentative D call: TRBD1 (6 bases). V was trimmed by 0 bases and J by 8 bases, leaving 13 bases between them. The CDR3 totals 14 residues. Germline V lookup: CDR1 LGHDT, CDR2 YNNKEL (reference sequence). As DNA, the CDR3 is TGTGCCAGCAGCCAAGACACAGGGACGACCGGCTACACCTTC. It specifies CASSQDTGTTGYTF.

This chain connects TRBV28 to TRBJ2-6; 7 bases match TRBD2. Germline CDR1 is MDHEN and CDR2 is SYDVKM. Trimming took 5 bases from V and 2 from J; bases not matched to a gene: 9. This CDR3 region has 17 residues. The CDR3 DNA follows: TGTGCCAGCAGTCCCCACCCTGGGGGGGCTGGGGCCAACGTCCTGACTTTC. Residues: CASSPHPGGAGANVLTF.

The chain links TRBV29-1 to TRBJ2-1; a weak D match, TRBD1 (5 bases). Per the germline V gene, CDR1 is SQVTM and CDR2 is ANQGSEA. Trimming left V 3 bases short and J 0 bases short, with 9 bases between. The CDR3 runs to 14 residues. CDR3 loop: CSVDGHHSYNEQFF. As DNA, the CDR3 is TGCAGCGTTGACGGACATCACTCCTACAATGAGCAGTTCTTC.

The chain uses TRBV18 and TRBJ2-3; the match to TRBD1 covers 9 bases. Germline V gives CDR1 KGHSH, CDR2 LQKENI. The CDR3 contains 15 residues. The V gene end was trimmed by 0 bases and the J gene end by 5 bases; junction bases not matched to a gene: 3. The CDR3 here is CASSPPQGAGDTQYF. Here the CDR3 DNA reads TGTGCCAGCTCACCACCACAGGGGGCAGGAGATACGCAGTATTTT.

The V gene is TRBV6-2 or TRBV6-3, the J gene TRBJ1-5; 8 positions agree with TRBD1. Germline V CDR1 and CDR2: MNHEY, SVGEGT. This CDR3 has 15 amino acids. The J segment lost 6 bases and the V segment lost 2 bases, leaving 6 bases of the junction unmatched. CDR3 nucleotide sequence: TGTGCCAGCAGTTACAATGACAGGGGTAGTCAGCCCCAGCATTTT. It is translated as CASSYNDRGSQPQHF.

This chain joins TRBV5-1 and TRBJ2-7; TRBD1 might be the D (5 bases). The germline CDR1 and CDR2 sequences are SGHRS and YFSETQ. The CDR3 totals 11 residues. Trimming pared 3 bases from V and 7 bases from J, leaving 8 bases between. The CDR3: CASSSRGEQYF. For the CDR3, the DNA is TGCGCCAGCAGCTCAAGGGGTGAGCAGTACTTC.

V gene TRBV6-4 combines with J gene TRBJ2-1, with 7 bases matching TRBD2. Trimming removed 3 bases from V and 4 bases from J; junction bases left unmatched: 6. CDR1 MRHNA and CDR2 SNTAGT come from the germline V gene. This CDR3 region has 15 residues. This CDR3 reads CASSERGGDYNEQFF. Here the CDR3 DNA reads TGTGCCAGCAGTGAACGGGGAGGGGATTACAATGAGCAGTTCTTC.

Here the CDR3 DNA reads TGCAGCGTCGCTGACACGGGAGGGACTGAAGCTTTCTTT. It specifies CSVADTGGTEAFF. This chain links TRBV29-1 with TRBJ1-1; D ambiguous. Germline assignment: CDR1 SQVTM and CDR2 ANQGSEA. CDR3 length: 13 residues. The V end was cut by 6 bases, the J end by 5 bases, with 16 bases between.

The chain is built from TRBV3-1 (or the pseudogene TRBV3-2) and TRBJ2-3, with 9 nucleotides matching TRBD2. With V trimmed by 2 bases and J by 4 bases, 4 bases remained unmatched. The CDR3 covers 15 residues. CDR1 is LGHDT and CDR2 is YNNKEL in the germline V gene (reference sequence). The CDR3 nucleotides are TGTGCCAGCAGCCAATCTAGCGGGGTCCCAGATACGCAGTATTTT. The encoded protein is CASSQSSGVPDTQYF.

The chain couples TRBV29-1 to TRBJ2-1, with D possibly matching TRBD1 (5 bases). There are 13 residues in the CDR3. Trimming cost V 7 bases and J 6 bases, with 16 bases left between them. Germline V gene sequence: CDR1 SQVTM, CDR2 ANQGSEA. The CDR3 sequence is CSAWQGFRNEQFF. The DNA of the CDR3 is TGCAGCGCCTGGCAGGGATTTCGCAATGAGCAGTTCTTC.